This TCR beta chain was obtained from a study of blood T cell repertoires in COVID-19. Overall study: T cells, B-cell-depleted T cells, or PBMCs supplied cDNA or gDNA.

Trimming cost V 4 bases and J 4 bases, with 9 bases left between them. The CDR3 length is 13 residues. CDR1 is SGHRS, CDR2 YFSETQ, per germline. Per the authors' pipeline: For nucleated cells, counts were estimated from reference gene primer amplification. TCRdb's copy holds only in-frame clones and misses some; the assay was immunoSEQ multiplex PCR. V, J and clone size are those of that table, while D and trimming were read from the DNA. The table has about 74,000 clones, about 86% seen once; the top ten hold roughly 2.1%. The TCR originated in a woman older than 75 with active or convalescent COVID-19. This chain uses TRBV5-1 with TRBJ1-5, with D possibly being TRBD1 (5 bases). The sequenced sample was peripheral blood. CDR3 DNA: TGCGCCAGCAGCCCCGGGGGGAATCAGCCCCAGCATTTT. Its translation is CASSPGGNQPQHF.